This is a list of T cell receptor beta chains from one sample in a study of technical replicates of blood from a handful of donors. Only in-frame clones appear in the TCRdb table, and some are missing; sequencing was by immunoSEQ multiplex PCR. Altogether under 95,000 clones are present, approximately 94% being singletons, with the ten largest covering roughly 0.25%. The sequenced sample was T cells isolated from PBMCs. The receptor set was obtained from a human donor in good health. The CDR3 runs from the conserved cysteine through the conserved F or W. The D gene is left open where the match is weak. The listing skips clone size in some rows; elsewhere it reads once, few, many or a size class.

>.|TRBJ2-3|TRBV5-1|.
CASSLAAGNTDTQYF
TGCGCCAGCAGCTTGGCGGCAGGAAACACAGATACGCAGTATTTT
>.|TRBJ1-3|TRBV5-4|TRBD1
CASSWIQGSLTGNTIYF
TGTGCCAGCAGCTGGATACAGGGGTCCCTCACCGGAAACACCATATATTTT
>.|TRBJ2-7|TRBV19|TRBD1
CASSWQGANEQYF
TGTGCCAGTAGTTGGCAGGGGGCAAACGAGCAGTACTTC
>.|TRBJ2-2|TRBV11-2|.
CASSTNTGQNTGELFF
TGTGCCAGCAGCACCAACACCGGACAGAACACCGGGGAGCTGTTTTTT
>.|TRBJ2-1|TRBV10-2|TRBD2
CASRRSGGENEQFF
TGCGCCAGCAGGAGATCCGGGGGGGAGAATGAGCAGTTCTTC
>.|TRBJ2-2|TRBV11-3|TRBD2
CASSPGGSLGVTGELFF
TGTGCCAGCAGCCCGGGGGGGAGTTTGGGCGTCACCGGGGAGCTGTTTTTT
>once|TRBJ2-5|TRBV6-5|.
CASSYARGETQYF
TGTGCCAGCAGTTACGCTAGGGGAGAGACCCAGTACTTC
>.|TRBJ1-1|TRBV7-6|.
CASSLRQNGWMNTEAFF
TGTGCCAGCAGCTTACGACAGAATGGTTGGATGAACACTGAAGCTTTCTTT
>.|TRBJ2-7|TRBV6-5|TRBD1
CASRWDPGTGGEQYF
TGTGCCAGCAGATGGGACCCCGGGACAGGAGGGGAGCAGTACTTC
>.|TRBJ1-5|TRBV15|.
CATSRGGNRGNQPQHF
TGTGCCACCAGCAGAGGAGGGAATAGGGGCAATCAGCCCCAGCATTTT
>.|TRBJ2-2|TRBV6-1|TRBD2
CAGREGLITGELFF
TGTGCCGGCCGGGAGGGACTCATCACCGGGGAGCTGTTTTTT
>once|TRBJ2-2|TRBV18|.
CASSPPGLANTGELFF
TGTGCCAGCTCACCACCGGGCCTTGCGAACACCGGGGAGCTGTTTTTT
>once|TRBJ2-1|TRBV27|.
CASSTSGSSSYNEQFF
TGTGCCAGCAGCACCAGCGGGTCCTCCTCCTACAATGAGCAGTTCTTC
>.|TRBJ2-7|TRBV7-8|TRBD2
CASSLRSSGSHEQYF
TGTGCCAGCAGCTTAAGGTCTAGCGGGTCCCACGAGCAGTACTTC
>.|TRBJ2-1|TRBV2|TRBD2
CASSASGRGGPLF
TGTGCCAGCAGTGCCTCAGGGCGGGGGGGCCCTCTCTTC
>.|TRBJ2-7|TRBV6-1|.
CASSGFGGPNSYEQYF
TGTGCCAGCAGTGGGTTCGGGGGGCCAAACTCCTACGAGCAGTACTTC
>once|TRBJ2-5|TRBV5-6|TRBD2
CASSLGASGIQETQYF
TGTGCCAGCAGCTTGGGCGCTAGCGGGATACAAGAGACCCAGTACTTC
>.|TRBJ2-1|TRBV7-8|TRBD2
CATPGTSGRAPYNEQFF
TGTGCCACTCCCGGGACTAGCGGGAGAGCCCCCTACAATGAGCAGTTCTTC
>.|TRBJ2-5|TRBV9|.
CASSVAADPGAIETQYF
TGTGCCAGCAGCGTAGCGGCCGACCCTGGAGCTATAGAGACCCAGTACTTC
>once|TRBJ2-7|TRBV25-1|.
CASSEYSSSLEQYF
TGTGCCAGCAGTGAATATAGTTCCTCTCTCGAGCAGTACTTC
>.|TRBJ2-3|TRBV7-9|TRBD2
CASSFSGDTDTQYF
TGTGCCAGCAGCTTTAGCGGGGACACAGATACGCAGTATTTT
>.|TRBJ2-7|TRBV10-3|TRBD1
CAISGSSAGQGSYEQYF
TGTGCCATCAGTGGGTCATCCGCGGGACAGGGATCATACGAGCAGTACTTC